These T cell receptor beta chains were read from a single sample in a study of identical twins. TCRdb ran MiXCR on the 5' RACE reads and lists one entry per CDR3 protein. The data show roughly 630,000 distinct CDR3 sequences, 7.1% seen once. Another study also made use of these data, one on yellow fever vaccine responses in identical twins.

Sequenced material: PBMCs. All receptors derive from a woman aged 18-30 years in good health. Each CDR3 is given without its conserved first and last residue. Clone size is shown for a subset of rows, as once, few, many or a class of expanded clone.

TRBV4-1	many	ASSPQGWTDTQY
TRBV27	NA	ASSSHIGGNSPLH
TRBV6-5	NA	ASSYSVGSANTGELF
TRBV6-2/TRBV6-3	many	ASSPAMPGELF
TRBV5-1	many	ASTGTGGLETQY
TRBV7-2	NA	ASSKGTSGSRDNEQF
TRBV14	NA	ASSHLIAGVNEQY
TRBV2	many	ASSDRGTTGEKLF
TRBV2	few	ASTIQGGGTEAF
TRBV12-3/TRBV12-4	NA	ASSLPGQGKDTQY
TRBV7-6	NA	ASSPGAGPGYEQY
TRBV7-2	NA	ASSLGGMASTDTQY
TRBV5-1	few	ASSQDNSGANVLT
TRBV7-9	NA	ASDIKGGTEAF
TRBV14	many	ASSQVEQPYEQY
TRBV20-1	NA	SAAKLDTQY
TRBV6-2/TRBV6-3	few	ASSAQRGLTDTQY
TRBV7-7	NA	ASGTGSNAGELF
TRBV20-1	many	SASRVGAGLTYNEQF
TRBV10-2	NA	ASSDGPPYEQY
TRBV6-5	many	ASSYGQVSTEAF
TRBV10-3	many	AISETTGYNEQF
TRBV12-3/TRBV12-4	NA	ASSKTGTNEKLF
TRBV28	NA	ASSFPPRLAGVQNIQY
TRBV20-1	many	SATGENEQF
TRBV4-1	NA	ASSQDDRGGFRDEQY
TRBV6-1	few	ASSKDFATSGSPDTQY
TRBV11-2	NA	ASSLVAGENSPLH
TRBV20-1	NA	SARGGLAGSEETQY
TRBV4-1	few	ASSQDSDRGSPLH
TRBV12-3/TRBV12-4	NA	ASSSRDRGSQPQH
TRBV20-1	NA	SARAGTACYT
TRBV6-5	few	ASSYGGGGDNEQF
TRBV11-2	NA	ASSSDRTNTGELF
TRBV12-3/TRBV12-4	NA	ASSSQSGYTAEKLF
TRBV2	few	ASSDDGGGMAF
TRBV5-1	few	ASSLEPSGVQETQY